This T cell receptor (beta chain) is from a study of blood T cell repertoires in COVID-19. Across the whole study: Italy, Spain and the United States were the sources of the convalescent and acute COVID-19 samples. T cells, B-cell-depleted T cells, or PBMCs supplied cDNA or gDNA.

Trimming took off 4 bases at V and 1 base at J, with 10 bases between the two ends. Germline V gene lookup returns CDR1 LNHDA and CDR2 SQIVND (reference sequence). The CDR3 is made up of 14 amino acids. Profiling relied on immunoSEQ multiplex PCR, and the TCRdb table lists in-frame clones only, not all of them. In the table there are 150,000 to 200,000 clones, around 87% of which are singletons. The gene calls are TRBV19 and TRBJ2-5; tentatively, D is TRBD1 (5 bases). Material: PBMCs or T cells enriched from blood (not recorded which). The receptor was isolated from a woman between 40 and 55 years old in a cohort exposed to, infected with or recovered from COVID-19 (not recorded which). CDR3 bases: TGTGCCAGTAGTAAGACAGCCTTCCAAGAGACCCAGTACTTC. Protein product: CASSKTAFQETQYF.